These 14 T cell receptor beta chains were all obtained from the same sample, sequenced in a study of cytomegalovirus exposure and HLA in healthy donors. This PCR relied on a set of 60 Vbeta primers and 13 Jbeta primers. Profiling relied on immunoSEQ multiplex PCR, and the TCRdb table lists in-frame clones only, not all of them. The sample lists approximately 240,000 clones, 82% occurring once. Sequencing was performed on PBMCs. All receptors derive from a woman in her 40s in good health and CMV-seropositive.

This chain joins TRBV18 and TRBJ1-4, with TRBD1 identical over 8 bases. The CDR3 sequence is 14 residues long. CDR1 is KGHSH and CDR2 is LQKENI in the germline V gene. V shed 4 bases, J shed 4 bases, and the junction held 2 bases outside the gene matches. The CDR3 sequence is CASSLDRDNEKLFF. CDR3 in DNA: TGTGCCAGCTCACTGGACAGGGATAATGAAAAACTGTTTTTT.

The genes are TRBV10-3 and TRBJ2-2; tentatively, D is TRBD2 (6 bases). V gave up 9 bases and J gave up 5 bases, with 19 bases separating them. The CDR3 is 15 residues long. Germline values: CDR1 ENHRY, CDR2 SYGVKD. The CDR3 reads CAMGTRPTHTGELFF. The CDR3, as DNA: TGTGCCATGGGGACTCGACCAACTCATACCGGGGAGCTGTTTTTT.

The V and J genes are TRBV7-9 and TRBJ2-3, with D perhaps matching TRBD2 (6 bases). The CDR3 sequence is 15 residues long. Trimming removed 6 bases from V and 5 bases from J, with 18 bases in between. Germline V lookup: CDR1 SEHNR, CDR2 FQNEAQ (reference sequence). CDR3 in amino acids: CASSLGGRGIDTQYF. The CDR3 DNA reads as TGTGCCAGCAGTTTGGGGGGTAGGGGAATAGATACGCAGTATTTT.

The chain couples TRBV4-3 to TRBJ2-5; D perhaps matches TRBD1 (6 bases). The germline CDR1 and CDR2 sequences are LGHNA and YSLEER. Trimming removed 0 bases from V and 5 bases from J, with 13 bases in between. The CDR3 spans 15 residues. The CDR3 spells CASSQDKTGWETQYF. CDR3 nucleotide sequence: TGCGCCAGCAGCCAAGATAAGACAGGATGGGAGACCCAGTACTTC.

Note on this clone: One end of the junction varies from germline; a read error may be responsible. V is TRBV7-9 and J is TRBJ1-1; no reliable D call. This CDR3 is built from 11 residues. CDR1 is SEHNR and CDR2 is FQNEAQ in the germline V gene (reference sequence). The CDR3 loop reads CSSSSPSEAFF. In DNA, the CDR3 is TGTTCCAGCAGCTCCCCTTCGGAGGCTTTCTTT. Based on the CDR3 plus reference TRBV7-9 and TRBJ1-1, the full variable domain is DTGVSQNPRHKITKRGQNVTFRCDPISEHNRLYWYRQTLGQGPEFLTYFQNEAQLEKSRLLSDRFSAERPKGSFSTLEIQRTEQGDSAMYLCSSSSPSEAFFGQGTRLTVV.

On this clone: Other DNA sequences in the same sample also yield this CDR3. This sequence joins TRBV9 and TRBJ1-1, with a possible D match to TRBD1 (5 bases). Between the trimmed V and J ends, which lost 2 bases and 3 bases, there was a span of 8 bases. This CDR3 contains 13 residues. Germline CDR1 and CDR2: SGDLS and YYNGEE. In nucleotides, the CDR3 is TGTGCCAGCAGCGTTCGGGGGGACACTGAAGCTTTCTTT. It codes for CASSVRGDTEAFF.

In its sample, this clone was seen a few times. V is TRBV2 and J is TRBJ1-5; D ambiguous. This CDR3 spans 15 amino acids. Germline CDR1 reads SNHLY; CDR2 reads FYNNEI. The ends were cut back, 7 bases at V and 5 bases at J, with 18 bases in the middle. The CDR3 here is CASNLRGTPDQPQHF. The CDR3 DNA sequence: TGTGCCAGCAACCTTCGGGGTACACCTGATCAGCCCCAGCATTTT.

The chain uses TRBV6-5 and TRBJ1-6; 7 nucleotides match TRBD1. CDR3 length: 13 residues. V trimming: 5 bases; J trimming: 13 bases; junction bases outside the gene matches: 8. Germline CDR1 MNHEY, CDR2 SVGAGI. The CDR3 nucleotides read TGTGCCAGCAGTGCCGGGACAGTCCGCCCCCTCCACTTT. Translating it yields CASSAGTVRPLHF.

The chain employs TRBV2 and TRBJ2-7; tentative D call: TRBD2 (6 bases). The V end was cut by 4 bases, the J end by 2 bases, with 18 bases between. This CDR3 region has 16 residues. Looked up from germline, CDR1 is SNHLY and CDR2 is FYNNEI. CDR3 bases: TGTGCCAGCAGTGCCCCCTCCGGGAGCTTCACCTACGAGCAGTACTTC. Translation gives CASSAPSGSFTYEQYF. The variable domain in full, completed from reference TRBV2 and TRBJ2-7, reads EPEVTQTPSHQVTQMGQEVILRCVPISNHLYFYWYRQILGQKVEFLVSFYNNEISEKSEIFDDQFSVERPDGSNFTLKIRSTKLEDSAMYFCASSAPSGSFTYEQYFGPGTRLTVT.

CDR3 nucleotide sequence: TGTGCCAGCAGCCTAGACAGGGTCTCTGGGGCCAACGTCCTGACTTTC. Its protein is CASSLDRVSGANVLTF. The chain recombines TRBV5-8 with TRBJ2-6; 7 nucleotides line up with TRBD1. The V and J ends lost 4 bases and 0 bases, in that order; junction bases with no gene match: 4. From germline, CDR1 is SGHTS and CDR2 YDEGEE. The CDR3 runs 16 residues.

This clone was seen just once. J is TRBJ2-7 and V is TRBV9; the D gene is possibly TRBD2 (6 bases). The V end lost 0 bases, the J end lost 1 base, and 11 bases lay between the germline ends. This CDR3 comprises 15 residues. Germline assignment: CDR1 SGDLS and CDR2 YYNGEE. CDR3 sequence (DNA): TGTGCCAGCAGCGTAGCGCCGGGACTTTCCTACGAGCAGTACTTC. Translation gives CASSVAPGLSYEQYF.

In DNA form, the CDR3 reads TGCGCCAGCAGCGGCGGGGGCGGTGAGACCCAGTACTTC. Residues: CASSGGGGETQYF. The rearrangement joins TRBV5-1 to TRBJ2-5, with a possible D match to TRBD2 (7 bases). The germline CDR1 and CDR2 sequences are SGHRS and YFSETQ. The CDR3 length is 13 residues. Trimming shortened V by 4 bases and J by 5 bases, and 12 bases separated the two germline ends.

This chain uses TRBV19 with TRBJ2-1; 13 nucleotides align to TRBD2. Germline V lookup: CDR1 LNHDA, CDR2 SQIVND (reference sequence). CDR3 length: 20 residues. The ends lost 0 bases at V and 1 base at J; junction bases unmatched: 9. As DNA, the CDR3 is TGTGCCAGTAGTATAGACACTAGCGGGGGGGTCCCACCTTCCTACAATGAGCAGTTCTTC. Translating gives CASSIDTSGGVPPSYNEQFF.

Notes on this clone: Sequence at one end of the junction differs from germline and may be a read error. J is TRBJ1-2 and V is TRBV15; possible D gene TRBD1, 5 bases. The CDR3 extends over 14 amino acids. CDR1 LNHNV and CDR2 YYDKDF come from the germline V gene (reference sequence). The CDR3 coding sequence is TGTGCCACTAGCAGAGGGGCTACTAACTATGGCTACACCTTC. Translation gives CATSRGATNYGYTF.